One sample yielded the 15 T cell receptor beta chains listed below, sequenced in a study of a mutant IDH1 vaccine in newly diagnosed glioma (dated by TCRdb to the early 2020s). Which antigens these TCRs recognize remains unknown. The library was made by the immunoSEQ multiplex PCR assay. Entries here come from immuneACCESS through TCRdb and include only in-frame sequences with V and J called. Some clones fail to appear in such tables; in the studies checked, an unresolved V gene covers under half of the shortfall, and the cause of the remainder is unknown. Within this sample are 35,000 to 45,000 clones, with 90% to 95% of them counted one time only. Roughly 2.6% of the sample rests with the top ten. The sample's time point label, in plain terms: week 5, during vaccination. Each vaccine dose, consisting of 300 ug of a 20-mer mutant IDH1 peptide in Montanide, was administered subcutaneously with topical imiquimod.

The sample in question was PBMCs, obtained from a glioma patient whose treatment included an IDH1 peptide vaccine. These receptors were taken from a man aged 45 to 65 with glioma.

Written as DNA, the CDR3 is TGTGCCAGCAGCCAAGAGCCGGCGGGTAGCACAGATACGCAGTATTTT. This translates into CASSQEPAGSTDTQYF. The rearrangement uses TRBV4-2 and TRBJ2-3; possibly TRBD2 for D (5 bases). The V gene's germline CDR1 is LGHNA and CDR2 YNFKEQ. The CDR3 runs 16 residues. The ends were cut back, 0 bases at V and 0 bases at J, with 10 bases in the middle.

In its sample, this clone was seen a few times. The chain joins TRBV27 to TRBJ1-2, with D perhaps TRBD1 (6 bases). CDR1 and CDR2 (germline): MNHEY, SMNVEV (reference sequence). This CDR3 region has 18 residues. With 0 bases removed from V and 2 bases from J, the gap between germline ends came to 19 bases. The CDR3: CASSLSVLVWGQNYGYTF. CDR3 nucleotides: TGTGCCAGCAGTTTATCGGTGCTGGTATGGGGGCAAAACTATGGCTACACCTTC.

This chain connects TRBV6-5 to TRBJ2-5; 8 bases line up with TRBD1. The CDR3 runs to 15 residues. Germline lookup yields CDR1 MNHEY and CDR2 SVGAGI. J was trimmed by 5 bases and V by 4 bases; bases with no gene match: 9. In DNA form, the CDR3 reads TGTGCCAGCAGTTTCCGACAGGGGTGGAGGGAGACCCAGTACTTC. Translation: CASSFRQGWRETQYF.

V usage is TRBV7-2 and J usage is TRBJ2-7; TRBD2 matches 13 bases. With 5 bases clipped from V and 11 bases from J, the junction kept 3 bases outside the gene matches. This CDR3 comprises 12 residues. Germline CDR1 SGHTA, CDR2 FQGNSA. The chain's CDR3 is CASSPGLAGEYF. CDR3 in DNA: TGTGCCAGCAGCCCCGGACTAGCGGGAGAGTACTTC.

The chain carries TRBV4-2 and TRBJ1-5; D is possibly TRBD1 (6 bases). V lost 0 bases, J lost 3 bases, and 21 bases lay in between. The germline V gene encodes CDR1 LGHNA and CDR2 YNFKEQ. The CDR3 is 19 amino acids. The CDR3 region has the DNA TGTGCCAGCAGCCAAGAAGGGGGGGCCAGGCGGGCGCCCAATCAGCCCCAGCATTTT. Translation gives CASSQEGGARRAPNQPQHF.

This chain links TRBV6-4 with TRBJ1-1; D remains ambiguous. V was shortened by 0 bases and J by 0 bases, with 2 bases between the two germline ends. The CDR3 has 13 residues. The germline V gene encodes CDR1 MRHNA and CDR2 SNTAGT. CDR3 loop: CASSDSMNTEAFF. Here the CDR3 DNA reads TGTGCCAGCAGTGACTCTATGAACACTGAAGCTTTCTTT.

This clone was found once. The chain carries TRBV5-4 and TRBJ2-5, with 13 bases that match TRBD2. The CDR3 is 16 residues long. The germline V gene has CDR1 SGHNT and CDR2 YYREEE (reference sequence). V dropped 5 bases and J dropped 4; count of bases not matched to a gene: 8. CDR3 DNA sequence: TGTGCCAGCAGACCCTCGACTAGCGGGGGGTCAGAGACCCAGTACTTC. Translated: CASRPSTSGGSETQYF. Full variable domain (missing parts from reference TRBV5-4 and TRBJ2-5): ETGVTQSPTHLIKTRGQQVTLRCSSQSGHNTVSWYQQALGQGPQFIFQYYREEENGRGNFPPRFSGLQFPNYSSELNVNALELDDSALYLCASRPSTSGGSETQYFGPGTRLLVL.

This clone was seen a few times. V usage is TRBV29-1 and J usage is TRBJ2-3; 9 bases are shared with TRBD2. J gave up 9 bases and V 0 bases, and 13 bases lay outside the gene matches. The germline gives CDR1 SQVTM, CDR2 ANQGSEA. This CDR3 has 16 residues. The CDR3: CSVEEGSGGLLRTQYF. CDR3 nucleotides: TGCAGCGTTGAAGAGGGTAGCGGGGGCCTTCTTCGGACGCAGTATTTT.

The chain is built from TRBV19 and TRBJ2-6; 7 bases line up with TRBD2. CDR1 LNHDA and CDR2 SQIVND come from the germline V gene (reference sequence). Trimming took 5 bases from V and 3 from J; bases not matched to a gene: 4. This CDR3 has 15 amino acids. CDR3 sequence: CASSGGEGGANVLTF. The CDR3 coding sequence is TGTGCCAGTAGTGGAGGGGAGGGTGGGGCCAACGTCCTGACTTTC.

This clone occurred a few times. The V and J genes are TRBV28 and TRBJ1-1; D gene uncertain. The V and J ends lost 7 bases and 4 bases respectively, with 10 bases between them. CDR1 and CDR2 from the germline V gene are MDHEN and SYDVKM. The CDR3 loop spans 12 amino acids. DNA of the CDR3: TGTGCCAGCACCCATGCCCGCACTGAAGCTTTCTTT. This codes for CASTHARTEAFF. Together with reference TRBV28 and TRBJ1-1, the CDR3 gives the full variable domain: DVKVTQSSRYLVKRTGEKVFLECVQDMDHENMFWYRQDPGLGLRLIYFSYDVKMKEKGDIPEGYSVSREKKERFSLILESASTNQTSMYLCASTHARTEAFFGQGTRLTVV.

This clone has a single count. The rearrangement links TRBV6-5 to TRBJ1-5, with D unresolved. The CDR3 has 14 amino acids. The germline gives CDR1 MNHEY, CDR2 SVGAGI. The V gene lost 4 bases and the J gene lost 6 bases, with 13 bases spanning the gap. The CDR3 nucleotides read TGTGCCAGCAGTTTAGGAGGGTTGGCTCAGCCCCAGCATTTT. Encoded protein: CASSLGGLAQPQHF.

The CDR3 region is CASSSTGIYGYTF. CDR3 DNA: TGTGCCAGCAGCTCCACAGGGATTTATGGCTACACCTTC. The rearrangement uses TRBV7-9 and TRBJ1-2, with a possible D match to TRBD1 (6 bases). Trimming left V 4 bases short and J 5 bases short, with 11 bases between. The CDR3 covers 13 residues. Germline V lookup: CDR1 SEHNR, CDR2 FQNEAQ (reference sequence).

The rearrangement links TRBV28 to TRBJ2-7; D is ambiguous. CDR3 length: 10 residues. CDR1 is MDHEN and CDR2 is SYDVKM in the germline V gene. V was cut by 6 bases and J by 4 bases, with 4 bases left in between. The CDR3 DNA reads TGTGCCAGCAGGGGTTACGAGCAGTACTTC. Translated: CASRGYEQYF.

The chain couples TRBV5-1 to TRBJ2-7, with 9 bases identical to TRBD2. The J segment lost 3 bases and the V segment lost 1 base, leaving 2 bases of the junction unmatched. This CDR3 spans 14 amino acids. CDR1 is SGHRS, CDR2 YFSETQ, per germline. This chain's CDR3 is CASSLTSGRYEQYF. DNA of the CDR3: TGCGCCAGCAGCTTGACTAGCGGGCGCTACGAGCAGTACTTC.

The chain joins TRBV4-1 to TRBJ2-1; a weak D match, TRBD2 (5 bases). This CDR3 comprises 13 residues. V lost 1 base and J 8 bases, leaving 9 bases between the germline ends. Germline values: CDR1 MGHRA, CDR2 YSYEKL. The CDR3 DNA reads TGCGCCAGCAGCCAAGTTGGGAGTGATGAGCAGTTCTTC. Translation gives CASSQVGSDEQFF.